The rows below give T cell receptor beta chains drawn from one sample of a study of blood T cell repertoires in COVID-19. Method: immunoSEQ multiplex PCR; TCRdb's copy keeps in-frame clones and lacks some. This table has approximately 200,000 clones, over 75% appearing once. The sample was peripheral blood. The receptors shown here come from a man aged 35-49 years with active or convalescent COVID-19. Each CDR3 is given with its conserved first and last residue. D genes are given only for firm matches. Clone size is given for some rows only: seen once, a few or many times, or a class if the clone is expanded.

size: once
V: TRBV10-2
J: TRBJ1-1
D: TRBD1
CDR3: CASRGDRGRRNTEAFF
DNA: TGCGCCAGCAGAGGTGACAGGGGGCGACGGAACACTGAAGCTTTCTTT

size: .
V: TRBV5-4
J: TRBJ1-2
D: .
CDR3: CASSLMSRESGGYTF
DNA: TGTGCCAGCAGCTTGATGAGCAGGGAATCTGGTGGCTACACCTTC

size: .
V: TRBV19
J: TRBJ2-7
D: TRBD1
CDR3: CASSRQGADEQYF
DNA: TGTGCCAGTAGCCGACAGGGGGCCGACGAGCAGTACTTC

size: .
V: TRBV29-1
J: TRBJ2-2
D: .
CDR3: CSVEFGTGELFF
DNA: TGCAGCGTTGAATTCGGGACCGGGGAGCTGTTTTTT

size: .
V: TRBV6-2/TRBV6-3
J: TRBJ1-2
D: .
CDR3: CASSLSVQGSLKGYTF
DNA: TGTGCCAGCAGCCTTTCCGTTCAGGGCTCGTTAAAGGGCTACACCTTC

size: .
V: TRBV19
J: TRBJ1-2
D: .
CDR3: CASTPQGLLYYGYTF
DNA: TGTGCCAGTACCCCACAGGGTCTGCTTTACTATGGCTACACCTTC

size: .
V: TRBV30
J: TRBJ1-5
D: .
CDR3: CAWSLGDDQPQHF
DNA: TGTGCCTGGAGCCTAGGGGATGATCAGCCCCAGCATTTT

size: .
V: TRBV18
J: TRBJ1-2
D: .
CDR3: CASSHDAGDDGYTF
DNA: TGTGCCAGCTCTCATGACGCGGGGGATGATGGCTACACCTTC

size: .
V: TRBV27
J: TRBJ1-2
D: .
CDR3: CASSSVKTYGYTF
DNA: TGTGCCAGCAGTTCGGTAAAAACCTATGGCTACACCTTC

size: .
V: TRBV19
J: TRBJ2-7
D: .
CDR3: CASSIGWELSEQYF
DNA: TGTGCCAGTAGTATAGGCTGGGAGTTGAGCGAGCAGTACTTC

size: .
V: TRBV9
J: TRBJ2-7
D: .
CDR3: CASSVEASIDEQYF
DNA: TGTGCCAGCAGCGTAGAGGCTAGTATCGACGAGCAGTACTTC

size: .
V: TRBV7-9
J: TRBJ2-1
D: .
CDR3: CASSFYARSGNEQFF
DNA: TGTGCCAGCAGCTTCTACGCTAGGTCGGGCAATGAGCAGTTCTTC

size: .
V: TRBV2
J: TRBJ1-4
D: TRBD1
CDR3: CANQQGAHEKLFF
DNA: TGTGCCAACCAACAGGGGGCGCATGAAAAACTGTTTTTT

size: .
V: TRBV25-1
J: TRBJ1-3
D: .
CDR3: CASSAPIGAGNTIYF
DNA: TGTGCCAGCAGTGCCCCGATCGGGGCGGGGAACACCATATATTTT

size: .
V: TRBV25-1
J: TRBJ1-1
D: .
CDR3: CASSLQGSEAFF
DNA: TGTGCCAGCAGTCTTCAGGGGTCTGAAGCTTTCTTT

size: .
V: TRBV25-1
J: TRBJ2-3
D: .
CDR3: CASSHRVTDTQYF
DNA: TGTGCCAGCAGCCACAGGGTTACAGATACGCAGTATTTT